This TCR beta chain comes out of a study of blood T cell repertoires in COVID-19. CDR1 is MNHEY, CDR2 SVGAGI, per germline. The CDR3 consists of 14 residues. The V gene lost 8 bases and the J gene lost 0 bases, with 14 bases spanning the gap. Method: immunoSEQ multiplex PCR; TCRdb's copy keeps in-frame clones and lacks some. The sample includes approximately 500,000 clones, less than 90% of them seen just once. This sequence joins TRBV6-5 and TRBJ2-7, with D tentatively TRBD1 (6 bases). The sequencing input was peripheral blood. The sequence was obtained from a woman aged 45-60 years with COVID-19, enrolled during active disease. This chain's CDR3 is CASGGMDSSYEQYF. The DNA for the CDR3 is TGTGCCAGCGGGGGCATGGACAGCTCCTACGAGCAGTACTTC.